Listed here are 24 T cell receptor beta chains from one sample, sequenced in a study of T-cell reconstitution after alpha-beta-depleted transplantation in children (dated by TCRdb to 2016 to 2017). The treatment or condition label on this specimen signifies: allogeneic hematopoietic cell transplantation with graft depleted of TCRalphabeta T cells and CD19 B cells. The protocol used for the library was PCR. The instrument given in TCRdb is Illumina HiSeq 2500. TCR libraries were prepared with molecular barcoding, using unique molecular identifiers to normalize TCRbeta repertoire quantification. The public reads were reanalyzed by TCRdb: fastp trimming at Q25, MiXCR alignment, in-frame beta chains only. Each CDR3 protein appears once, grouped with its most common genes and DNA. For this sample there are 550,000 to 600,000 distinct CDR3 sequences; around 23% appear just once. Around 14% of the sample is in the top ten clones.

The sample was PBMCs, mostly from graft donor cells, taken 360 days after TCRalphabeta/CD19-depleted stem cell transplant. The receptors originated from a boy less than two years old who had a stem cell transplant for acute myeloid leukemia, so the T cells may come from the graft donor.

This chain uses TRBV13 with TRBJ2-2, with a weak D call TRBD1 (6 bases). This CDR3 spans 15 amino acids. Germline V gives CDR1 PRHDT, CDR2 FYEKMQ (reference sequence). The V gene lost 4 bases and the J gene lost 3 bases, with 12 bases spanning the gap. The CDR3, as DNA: TGTGCCAGCAGCTCACGCTACAGGGACACCGGGGAGCTGTTTTTT. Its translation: CASSSRYRDTGELFF.

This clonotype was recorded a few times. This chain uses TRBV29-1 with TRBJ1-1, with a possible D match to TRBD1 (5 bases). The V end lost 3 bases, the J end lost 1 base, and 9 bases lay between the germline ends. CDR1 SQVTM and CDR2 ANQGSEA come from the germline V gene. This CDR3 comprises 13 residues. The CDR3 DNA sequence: TGCAGCGTTGAGGGCCAGGGGAACACTGAAGCTTTCTTT. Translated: CSVEGQGNTEAFF. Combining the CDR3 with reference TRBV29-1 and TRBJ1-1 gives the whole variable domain SAVISQKPSRDICQRGTSLTIQCQVDSQVTMMFWYRQQPGQSLTLIATANQGSEATYESGFVIDKFPISRPNLTFSTLTVSNMSPEDSSIYLCSVEGQGNTEAFFGQGTRLTVV.

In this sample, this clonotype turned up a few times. The CDR3 DNA follows: TGTGCCAGCAGTTTCAATAATTCACCCCTCCACTTT. Translation: CASSFNNSPLHF. This sequence joins TRBV12-3 or TRBV12-4 and TRBJ1-6; D is undetermined. The CDR3 runs 12 residues. V was clipped by 3 bases and J by 5 bases, with 2 bases between them.

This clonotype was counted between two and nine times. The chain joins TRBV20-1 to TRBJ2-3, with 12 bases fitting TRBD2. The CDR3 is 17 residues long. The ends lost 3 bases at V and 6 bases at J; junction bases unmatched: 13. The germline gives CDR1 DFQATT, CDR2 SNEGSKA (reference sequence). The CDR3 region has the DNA TGCAGTGCTAGCGGGCTAGCGGGGGGGCCTAAGATGGATACGCAGTATTTT. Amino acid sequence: CSASGLAGGPKMDTQYF.

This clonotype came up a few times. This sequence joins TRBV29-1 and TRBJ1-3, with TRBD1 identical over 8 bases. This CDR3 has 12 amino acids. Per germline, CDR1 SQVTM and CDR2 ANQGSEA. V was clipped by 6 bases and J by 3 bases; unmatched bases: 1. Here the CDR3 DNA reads TGCAGCGTAGGACAGGGTGGAAACACCATATATTTT. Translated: CSVGQGGNTIYF.

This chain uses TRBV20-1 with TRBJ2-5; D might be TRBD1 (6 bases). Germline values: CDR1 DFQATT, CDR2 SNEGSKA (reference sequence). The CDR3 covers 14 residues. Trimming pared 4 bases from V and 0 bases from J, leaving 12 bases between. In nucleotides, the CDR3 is TGCAGTGCTACCCCCGGGGACAACCAAGAGACCCAGTACTTC. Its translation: CSATPGDNQETQYF.

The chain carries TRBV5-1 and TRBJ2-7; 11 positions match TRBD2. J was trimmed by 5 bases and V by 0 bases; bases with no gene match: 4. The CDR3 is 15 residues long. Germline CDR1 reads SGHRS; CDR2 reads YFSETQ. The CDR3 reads CASSLVTSGAHEQYF. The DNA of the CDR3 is TGCGCCAGCAGCTTGGTGACTAGCGGGGCCCACGAGCAGTACTTC.

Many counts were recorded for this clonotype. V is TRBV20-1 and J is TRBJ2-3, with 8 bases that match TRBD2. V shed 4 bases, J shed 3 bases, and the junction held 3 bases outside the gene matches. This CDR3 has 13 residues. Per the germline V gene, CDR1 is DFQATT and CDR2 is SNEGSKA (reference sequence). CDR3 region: CSAIGGGTDTQYF. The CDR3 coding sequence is TGCAGTGCTATCGGGGGGGGGACAGATACGCAGTATTTT.

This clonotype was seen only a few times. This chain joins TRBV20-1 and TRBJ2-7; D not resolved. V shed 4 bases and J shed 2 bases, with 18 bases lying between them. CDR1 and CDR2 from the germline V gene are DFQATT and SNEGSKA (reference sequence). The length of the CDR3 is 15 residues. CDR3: CSAILARPPTYEQYF. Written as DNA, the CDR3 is TGCAGTGCTATCCTCGCCCGTCCCCCTACCTACGAGCAGTACTTC.

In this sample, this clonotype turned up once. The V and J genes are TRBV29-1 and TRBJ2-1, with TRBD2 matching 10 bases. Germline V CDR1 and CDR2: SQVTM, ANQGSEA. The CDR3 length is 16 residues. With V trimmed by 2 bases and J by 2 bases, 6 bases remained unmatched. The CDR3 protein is CSVEFSGGTPYNEQFF. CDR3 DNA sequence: TGCAGCGTTGAATTTAGCGGGGGGACTCCCTACAATGAGCAGTTCTTC.

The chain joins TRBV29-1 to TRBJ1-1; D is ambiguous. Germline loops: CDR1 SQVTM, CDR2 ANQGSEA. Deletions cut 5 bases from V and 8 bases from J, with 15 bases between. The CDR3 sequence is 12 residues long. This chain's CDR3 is CSVHPTIAEAFF. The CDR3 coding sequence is TGCAGCGTTCATCCAACAATTGCGGAAGCTTTCTTT.

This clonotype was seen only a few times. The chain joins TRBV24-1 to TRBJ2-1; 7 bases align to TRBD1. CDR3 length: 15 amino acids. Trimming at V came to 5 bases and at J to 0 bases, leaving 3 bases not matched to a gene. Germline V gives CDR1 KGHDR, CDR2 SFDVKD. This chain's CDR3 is CATSARTGSYNEQFF. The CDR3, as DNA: TGTGCCACCAGTGCTAGGACAGGCTCCTACAATGAGCAGTTCTTC.

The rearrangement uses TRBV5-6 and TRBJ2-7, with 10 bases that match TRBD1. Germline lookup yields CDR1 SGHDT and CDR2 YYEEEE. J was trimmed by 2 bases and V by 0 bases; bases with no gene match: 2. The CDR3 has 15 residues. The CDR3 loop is CASSLGTGGPYEQYV. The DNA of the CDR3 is TGTGCCAGCAGCTTGGGGACAGGGGGTCCCTACGAGCAGTACGTC.

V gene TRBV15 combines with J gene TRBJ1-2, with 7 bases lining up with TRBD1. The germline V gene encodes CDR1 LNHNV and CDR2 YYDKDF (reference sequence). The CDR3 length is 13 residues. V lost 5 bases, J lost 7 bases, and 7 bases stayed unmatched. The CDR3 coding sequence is TGTGCCACCAGCGAGACAGGGATCAGTGGCTACACCTTC. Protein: CATSETGISGYTF.

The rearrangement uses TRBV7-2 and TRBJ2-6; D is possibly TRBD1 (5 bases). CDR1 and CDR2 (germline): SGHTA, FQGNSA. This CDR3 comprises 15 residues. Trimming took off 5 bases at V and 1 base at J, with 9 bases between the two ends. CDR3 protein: CASSTSGSGANVLTF. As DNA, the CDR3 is TGTGCCAGCAGCACCTCAGGGTCTGGGGCCAACGTCCTGACTTTC.

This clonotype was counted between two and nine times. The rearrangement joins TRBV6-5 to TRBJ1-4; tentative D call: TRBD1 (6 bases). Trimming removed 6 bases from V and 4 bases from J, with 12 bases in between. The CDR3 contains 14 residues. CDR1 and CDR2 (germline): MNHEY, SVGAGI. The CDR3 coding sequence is TGTGCCAGCAGCTACAGGGCCTATAATGAAAAACTGTTTTTT. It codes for CASSYRAYNEKLFF.

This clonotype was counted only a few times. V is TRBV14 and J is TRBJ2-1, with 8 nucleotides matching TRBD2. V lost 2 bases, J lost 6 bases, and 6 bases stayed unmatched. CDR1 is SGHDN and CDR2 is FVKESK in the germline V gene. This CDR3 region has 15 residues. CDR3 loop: CASSQFGGAINEQFF. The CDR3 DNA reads TGTGCCAGCAGCCAATTCGGGGGGGCCATCAATGAGCAGTTCTTC. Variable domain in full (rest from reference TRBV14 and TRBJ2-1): EAGVTQFPSHSVIEKGQTVTLRCDPISGHDNLYWYRRVMGKEIKFLLHFVKESKQDESGMPNNRFLAERTGGTYSTLKVQPAELEDSGVYFCASSQFGGAINEQFFGPGTRLTVL.

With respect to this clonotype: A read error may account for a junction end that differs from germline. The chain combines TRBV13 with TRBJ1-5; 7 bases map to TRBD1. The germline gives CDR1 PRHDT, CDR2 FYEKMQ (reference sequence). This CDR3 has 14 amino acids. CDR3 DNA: TGTGCCAGCAGCATAGGGACAGGCAATCAGCCCCAGCATTTT. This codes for CASSIGTGNQPQHF.

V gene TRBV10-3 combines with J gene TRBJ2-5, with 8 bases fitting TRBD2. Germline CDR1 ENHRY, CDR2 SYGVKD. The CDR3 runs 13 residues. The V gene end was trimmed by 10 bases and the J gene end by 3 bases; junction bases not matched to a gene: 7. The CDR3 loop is CATAGTSEETQYF. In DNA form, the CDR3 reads TGTGCCACCGCCGGGACTAGTGAAGAGACCCAGTACTTC.

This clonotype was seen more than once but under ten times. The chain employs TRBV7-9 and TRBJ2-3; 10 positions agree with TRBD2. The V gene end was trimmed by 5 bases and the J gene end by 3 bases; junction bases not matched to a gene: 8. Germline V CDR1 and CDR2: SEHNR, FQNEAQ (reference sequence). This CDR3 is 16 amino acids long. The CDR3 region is CASSVYSSGGTDTQYF. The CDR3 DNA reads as TGTGCCAGCAGCGTGTACTCTAGCGGGGGTACAGATACGCAGTATTTT. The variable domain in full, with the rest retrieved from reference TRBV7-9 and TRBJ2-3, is DTGVSQNPRHKITKRGQNVTFRCDPISEHNRLYWYRQTLGQGPEFLTYFQNEAQLEKSRLLSDRFSAERPKGSFSTLEIQRTEQGDSAMYLCASSVYSSGGTDTQYFGPGTRLTVL.

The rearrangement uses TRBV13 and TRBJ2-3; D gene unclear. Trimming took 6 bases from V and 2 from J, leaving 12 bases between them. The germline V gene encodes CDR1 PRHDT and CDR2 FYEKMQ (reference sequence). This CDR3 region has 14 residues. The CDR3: CASRPAVSTDTQYF. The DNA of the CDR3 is TGTGCCAGCAGGCCGGCCGTCTCCACAGATACGCAGTATTTT.

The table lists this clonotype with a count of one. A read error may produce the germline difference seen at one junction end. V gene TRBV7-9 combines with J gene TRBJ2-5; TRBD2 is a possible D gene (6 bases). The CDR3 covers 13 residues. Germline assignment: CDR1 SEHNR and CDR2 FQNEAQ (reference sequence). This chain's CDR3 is CASSVAAQETQYF. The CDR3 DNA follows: TGTGCCAGCAGCGTAGCGGCACAAGAGACCCAGTACTTC. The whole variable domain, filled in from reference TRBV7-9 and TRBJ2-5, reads DTGVSQNPRHKITKRGQNVTFRCDPISEHNRLYWYRQTLGQGPEFLTYFQNEAQLEKSRLLSDRFSAERPKGSFSTLEIQRTEQGDSAMYLCASSVAAQETQYFGPGTRLLVL.

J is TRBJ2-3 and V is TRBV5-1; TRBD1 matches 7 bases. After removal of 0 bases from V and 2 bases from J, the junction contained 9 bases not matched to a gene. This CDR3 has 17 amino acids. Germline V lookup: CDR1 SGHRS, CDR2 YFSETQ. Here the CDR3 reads CASSLEPGTVYTDTQYF. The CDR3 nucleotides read TGCGCCAGCAGCTTGGAACCGGGGACAGTCTACACAGATACGCAGTATTTT.

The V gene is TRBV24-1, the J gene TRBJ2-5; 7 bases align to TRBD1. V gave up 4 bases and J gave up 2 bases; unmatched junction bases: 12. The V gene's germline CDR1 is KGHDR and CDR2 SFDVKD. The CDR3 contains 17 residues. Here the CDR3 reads CATSESGTATPQETQYF. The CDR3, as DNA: TGTGCCACCAGTGAGTCGGGGACAGCTACGCCGCAAGAGACCCAGTACTTC.